Shown below are 31 T cell receptor beta chains from a single sample sequenced in a study of beta chain features in type 1 diabetes. The authors reverse transcribed all of the isolated RNA, so sequencing captured expressed TCRB transcripts. Measured with immunoSEQ multiplex PCR; TCRdb has only the in-frame clones, and not every one. The sample records fewer than 45,000 clones, roughly two thirds being singletons. Specimen: Tregs from blood. The origin of the receptors is a woman aged 25-40 years in good health.

This chain links TRBV5-4 with TRBJ2-7; D is undetermined. This CDR3 spans 13 amino acids. The germline V and J ends were trimmed by 0 bases and 1 base, with 5 bases remaining between them. Germline CDR1 is SGHNT and CDR2 is YYREEE (reference sequence). CDR3 residues: CASSLAQSYEQYF. CDR3 DNA sequence: TGTGCCAGCAGCTTGGCCCAGTCCTACGAGCAGTACTTC.

This sequence joins TRBV27 and TRBJ1-1; TRBD1 matches at 7 bases. Germline values: CDR1 MNHEY, CDR2 SMNVEV (reference sequence). The CDR3 is made up of 15 amino acids. The junction had 7 bases not matched to a gene; V was cut back by 5 bases and J by 1 base. CDR3: CASSKGQGENTEAFF. The CDR3 DNA is TGTGCCAGCAGTAAAGGCCAGGGGGAGAACACTGAAGCTTTCTTT.

This clone was found once. V and J are TRBV7-2 and TRBJ2-2, with 9 bases lining up with TRBD2. Losses at the gene ends were 7 bases for V and 6 bases for J; bases not matched to a gene: 6. Germline V gene data show CDR1 as SGHTA and CDR2 as FQGNSA. This CDR3 region has 14 residues. The CDR3, as DNA: TGTGCCAGCACTATTAGCGGGAGCCCCGGGGAGCTGTTTTTT. Residues: CASTISGSPGELFF. Supplemented by reference TRBV7-2 and TRBJ2-2, the full variable domain reads GAGVSQSPSNKVTEKGKDVELRCDPISGHTALYWYRQSLGQGLEFLIYFQGNSAPDKSGLPSDRFSAERTGGSVSTLTIQRTQQEDSAVYLCASTISGSPGELFFGEGSRLTVL.

This chain links TRBV7-4 with TRBJ2-3; 9 positions agree with TRBD2. Germline CDR1 and CDR2: SGHVT and SQSDAQ. The J segment lost 2 bases and the V segment lost 2 bases, leaving 11 bases of the junction unmatched. The CDR3 contains 18 residues. CDR3 protein: CASSLSRASGTYTDTQYF. The CDR3 DNA reads as TGTGCCAGCAGCTTAAGTCGGGCTAGCGGGACCTACACAGATACGCAGTATTTT.

The J gene is TRBJ2-3, the V gene TRBV5-6; 13 nucleotides line up with TRBD2. J lost 6 bases, V lost 2 bases, and 6 bases had no gene match. CDR3 length: 16 residues. From germline, CDR1 is SGHDT and CDR2 YYEEEE. The CDR3, as DNA: TGTGCCAGCAGCTTTTCGCCGACTAGCGGGAGGGATACGCAGTATTTT. Translation gives CASSFSPTSGRDTQYF.

The table lists this clone with a few counts. The chain joins TRBV7-3 to TRBJ2-1, with D possibly TRBD2 on 7 matching bases. The CDR3 totals 15 residues. CDR1 and CDR2 (germline): SGHTA, FQGTGA. Trimming pared 5 bases from V and 8 bases from J, leaving 19 bases between. The CDR3 sequence is CASSLPGGGRDEQFF. In DNA, the CDR3 is TGTGCCAGCAGCCTTCCGGGGGGCGGGCGGGATGAGCAGTTCTTC.

The chain links TRBV18 to TRBJ2-1, with 8 bases aligning to TRBD1. Losses at the gene ends were 3 bases for V and 6 bases for J; bases not matched to a gene: 7. The CDR3 has 15 amino acids. CDR1 is KGHSH, CDR2 LQKENI, per germline. The CDR3 sequence: CASSPGTGISNEQFF. In DNA form, the CDR3 reads TGTGCCAGCTCACCCGGGACAGGTATATCCAATGAGCAGTTCTTC.

V and J are TRBV7-2 and TRBJ1-3; tentative D call: TRBD1 (6 bases). The CDR3 has 15 amino acids. Trimming removed 3 bases from V and 4 bases from J, with 13 bases in between. Germline lookup yields CDR1 SGHTA and CDR2 FQGNSA. The CDR3 region is CASSLWGQKGNTIYF. For the CDR3, the DNA is TGTGCCAGCAGCTTGTGGGGGCAGAAAGGAAACACCATATATTTT. Drawing the rest from reference TRBV7-2 and TRBJ1-3, the complete variable domain is GAGVSQSPSNKVTEKGKDVELRCDPISGHTALYWYRQSLGQGLEFLIYFQGNSAPDKSGLPSDRFSAERTGGSVSTLTIQRTQQEDSAVYLCASSLWGQKGNTIYFGEGSWLTVV.

V usage is TRBV5-1 and J usage is TRBJ1-1; tentatively, D is TRBD1 (6 bases). This CDR3 is built from 17 residues. Trimming shortened V by 1 base and J by 5 bases, and 21 bases separated the two germline ends. Germline V gene data show CDR1 as SGHRS and CDR2 as YFSETQ. CDR3 sequence (DNA): TGCGCCAGCAGCTTGACCGGTTCGTCAGGGGCGAGTACTGAAGCTTTCTTT. Encoded protein: CASSLTGSSGASTEAFF.

The table lists this clone with a few counts. The chain links TRBV7-9 to TRBJ2-7, with D possibly being TRBD2 (5 bases). The CDR3 consists of 14 residues. CDR1 is SEHNR and CDR2 is FQNEAQ in the germline V gene (reference sequence). The germline V and J ends were trimmed by 5 bases and 5 bases, with 16 bases remaining between them. The CDR3 reads CASSPRRSGDEQYF. The CDR3 region has the DNA TGTGCCAGCAGCCCCCGGCGGTCCGGGGACGAGCAGTACTTC. The whole variable domain, filled in from reference TRBV7-9 and TRBJ2-7, reads DTGVSQNPRHKITKRGQNVTFRCDPISEHNRLYWYRQTLGQGPEFLTYFQNEAQLEKSRLLSDRFSAERPKGSFSTLEIQRTEQGDSAMYLCASSPRRSGDEQYFGPGTRLTVT.

The V gene is TRBV27, the J gene TRBJ2-7; possible D gene TRBD1, 5 bases. The CDR3 is 18 residues long. V was shortened by 6 bases and J by 0 bases, with 24 bases between the two germline ends. Germline V gene data show CDR1 as MNHEY and CDR2 as SMNVEV (reference sequence). The CDR3 coding sequence is TGTGCCAGCAGCCCCAGTTTATCCAGGGTTCTTGGCTCCTACGAGCAGTACTTC. It translates to CASSPSLSRVLGSYEQYF.

This clone was found a few times. The rearrangement uses TRBV19 and TRBJ2-2, with D possibly TRBD2 on 5 matching bases. V shed 11 bases and J shed 2 bases, with 9 bases lying between them. Germline V CDR1 and CDR2: LNHDA, SQIVND (reference sequence). The CDR3 extends over 12 amino acids. The CDR3 DNA is TGTGCCCAGACTACCAACACCGGGGAGCTGTTTTTT. It translates to CAQTTNTGELFF. Supplemented by reference TRBV19 and TRBJ2-2, the full variable domain reads DGGITQSPKYLFRKEGQNVTLSCEQNLNHDAMYWYRQDPGQGLRLIYYSQIVNDFQKGDIAEGYSVSREKKESFPLTVTSAQKNPTAFYLCAQTTNTGELFFGEGSRLTVL.

The chain has TRBV30 and TRBJ2-3, with 8 bases aligning to TRBD2. The CDR3 is made up of 13 amino acids. Germline V CDR1 and CDR2: GTSNPN, SVGIG (reference sequence). Trimming cost V 0 bases and J 10 bases; bases outside gene matches: 6. CDR3 in amino acids: CAWSVSGSVAQYF. CDR3 nucleotide sequence: TGTGCCTGGAGTGTAAGCGGGAGTGTTGCGCAGTATTTT.

This clone was counted once. The V call is TRBV19, the J call TRBJ2-3, with 10 positions matching TRBD2. The J segment lost 8 bases and the V segment lost 7 bases, leaving 6 bases of the junction unmatched. This CDR3 has 13 amino acids. The germline CDR1 and CDR2 sequences are LNHDA and SQIVND (reference sequence). CDR3 in DNA: TGTGCCAGTACAACTAGCGGGGTACCTACGCAGTATTTT. Amino acids: CASTTSGVPTQYF.

The chain recombines TRBV19 with TRBJ1-5, with 7 bases fitting TRBD1. The V gene end was trimmed by 4 bases and the J gene end by 0 bases; junction bases not matched to a gene: 6. The CDR3 is made up of 16 amino acids. The V gene's germline CDR1 is LNHDA and CDR2 SQIVND (reference sequence). DNA of the CDR3: TGTGCCAGTAGTAGAGGGACAGCCTATAGCAATCAGCCCCAGCATTTT. Translation gives CASSRGTAYSNQPQHF.

V and J are TRBV6-1 and TRBJ1-2; weak D call: TRBD1 (5 bases). Germline lookup yields CDR1 MNHNS and CDR2 SASEGT. V was shortened by 6 bases and J by 7 bases, with 15 bases between the two germline ends. The CDR3 covers 13 residues. CDR3 sequence reads: CASRTAGVSGYTF. The CDR3 coding sequence is TGTGCCAGCAGAACCGCGGGGGTCTCTGGCTACACCTTC.

The chain employs TRBV7-2 and TRBJ2-7; 10 nucleotides line up with TRBD1. This CDR3 contains 15 residues. V lost 5 bases, J lost 1 base, and 5 bases stayed unmatched. The germline V gene encodes CDR1 SGHTA and CDR2 FQGNSA. The CDR3 nucleotides are TGTGCCAGCAGCCTGGGACAGGGGTATTCCTACGAGCAGTACTTC. Its translation is CASSLGQGYSYEQYF. The full variable domain, rest sourced from reference TRBV7-2 and TRBJ2-7, is GAGVSQSPSNKVTEKGKDVELRCDPISGHTALYWYRQSLGQGLEFLIYFQGNSAPDKSGLPSDRFSAERTGGSVSTLTIQRTQQEDSAVYLCASSLGQGYSYEQYFGPGTRLTVT.

The table lists this clone with a few counts. V gene TRBV6-5 combines with J gene TRBJ1-5; D uncertain. V was cut by 4 bases and J by 5 bases, with 9 bases left in between. Germline lookup yields CDR1 MNHEY and CDR2 SVGAGI. CDR3 length: 13 amino acids. The CDR3 reads CASSWRVDQPQHF. The DNA of the CDR3 is TGTGCCAGCAGTTGGAGGGTAGATCAGCCCCAGCATTTT.

V and J are TRBV30 and TRBJ1-3; D may be TRBD1 (5 bases). This CDR3 comprises 16 residues. V was clipped by 0 bases and J by 1 base, with 13 bases between them. CDR1 and CDR2 from the germline V gene are GTSNPN and SVGIG (reference sequence). This CDR3 is CAWSVPRRASGNTIYF. The CDR3 DNA reads TGTGCCTGGAGTGTACCGCGCAGGGCATCTGGAAACACCATATATTTT.

The CDR3 sequence: CASSARTSGSLEQFF. The CDR3 region has the DNA TGTGCCAGCAGCGCTAGGACTAGCGGGAGCTTGGAGCAGTTCTTC. The chain has TRBV9 and TRBJ2-1; 13 nucleotides line up with TRBD2. J lost 10 bases, V lost 3 bases, and 7 bases had no gene match. The CDR3 is 15 amino acids. Germline CDR1 and CDR2: SGDLS and YYNGEE.

The genes are TRBV5-1 and TRBJ2-1; TRBD1 agrees at 7 bases. CDR3 length equals 15 residues. Germline values: CDR1 SGHRS, CDR2 YFSETQ. Trimming at V came to 0 bases and at J to 6 bases, leaving 6 bases not matched to a gene. CDR3 nucleotides: TGCGCCAGCAGCTTGGTGGGACAGATACTCAATGAGCAGTTCTTC. Its translation is CASSLVGQILNEQFF.

This clone was counted only a few times. This chain uses TRBV11-1 with TRBJ2-7; TRBD2 matches at 9 bases. With 5 bases clipped from V and 5 bases from J, the junction kept 16 bases outside the gene matches. The CDR3 is 17 residues long. The germline CDR1 and CDR2 sequences are SGHAT and FQDESV (reference sequence). DNA of the CDR3: TGTGCCAGCAGCCCCAGGGCGGGGTTAGCGGGAGCCAACGAGCAGTACTTC. This codes for CASSPRAGLAGANEQYF.

This chain uses TRBV7-9 with TRBJ2-7; 8 bases map to TRBD2. Germline values: CDR1 SEHNR, CDR2 FQNEAQ (reference sequence). This CDR3 has 14 residues. Trimming took 3 bases from V and 9 from J; bases not matched to a gene: 10. The CDR3 spells CASSFLGGDRMQYF. Written as DNA, the CDR3 is TGTGCCAGCAGCTTCCTCGGGGGGGACCGTATGCAGTACTTC.

V gene TRBV10-3 combines with J gene TRBJ1-1; no clear D. Germline V lookup: CDR1 ENHRY, CDR2 SYGVKD. The length of the CDR3 is 15 residues. Trimming pared 4 bases from V and 2 bases from J, leaving 14 bases between. The DNA of the CDR3 is TGTGCCATCAGTGGAGCCGAATACAGAAACACTGAAGCTTTCTTT. Protein product: CAISGAEYRNTEAFF.

The chain uses TRBV7-3 and TRBJ2-2; 7 nucleotides align to TRBD1. The J segment lost 4 bases and the V segment lost 4 bases, leaving 3 bases of the junction unmatched. Germline CDR1 is SGHTA and CDR2 is FQGTGA. The CDR3 spans 14 residues. The CDR3 DNA reads TGTGCCAGCAGCTCGGGACAGACCACCGGGGAGCTGTTTTTT. Encoded protein: CASSSGQTTGELFF.

The V gene is TRBV11-2, the J gene TRBJ2-4; no reliable D call. Germline V CDR1 and CDR2: SGHAT, FQNNGV. V was cut by 0 bases and J by 14 bases, with 14 bases left in between. The CDR3 has 13 residues. CDR3 bases: TGTGCCAGCAGCTTAGATCTCGGCCGAGGCGAGTACTTC. Translating it yields CASSLDLGRGEYF.

This clone came up a few times. The chain links TRBV19 to TRBJ2-2; D gene ambiguous. The CDR3 has 16 residues. Trimming left V 9 bases short and J 3 bases short, with 20 bases between. From germline, CDR1 is LNHDA and CDR2 SQIVND (reference sequence). The CDR3: CARNDDELRDTGELFF. As DNA, the CDR3 is TGTGCCAGAAATGACGACGAACTCCGGGACACCGGGGAGCTGTTTTTT.

J is TRBJ2-1 and V is TRBV7-2, with D perhaps matching TRBD1 (6 bases). Germline V CDR1 and CDR2: SGHTA, FQGNSA. Trimming left V 3 bases short and J 6 bases short, with 15 bases between. This CDR3 region has 15 residues. CDR3 sequence reads: CASSFSGQTFNEQFF. The CDR3 DNA is TGTGCCAGCAGCTTTTCCGGACAGACCTTCAATGAGCAGTTCTTC.

The CDR3 loop is CASSVDRDTEAFF. The CDR3 DNA sequence: TGCGCCAGCAGCGTCGACAGGGATACTGAAGCTTTCTTT. The chain employs TRBV5-1 and TRBJ1-1, with TRBD1 matching 7 bases. The junction had 5 bases not matched to a gene; V was cut back by 4 bases and J by 5 bases. Germline V gives CDR1 SGHRS, CDR2 YFSETQ. The CDR3 totals 13 residues.

The gene calls are TRBV6-5 and TRBJ2-3; 9 bases match TRBD2. Germline V gene lookup returns CDR1 MNHEY and CDR2 SVGAGI. The CDR3 totals 15 residues. J was trimmed by 4 bases and V by 0 bases; bases with no gene match: 2. The CDR3 coding sequence is TGTGCCAGCAGTTACTCGCTAGCGGGGTCAGATACGCAGTATTTT. This encodes CASSYSLAGSDTQYF.

This chain connects TRBV29-1 to TRBJ2-1; 11 bases fit TRBD2. With V trimmed by 1 base and J by 0 bases, 5 bases remained unmatched. The germline CDR1 and CDR2 sequences are SQVTM and ANQGSEA. This CDR3 region has 17 residues. CDR3 protein: CSVEGRTSGFSYNEQFF. As DNA, the CDR3 is TGCAGCGTTGAAGGGAGGACTAGCGGGTTCTCCTACAATGAGCAGTTCTTC.